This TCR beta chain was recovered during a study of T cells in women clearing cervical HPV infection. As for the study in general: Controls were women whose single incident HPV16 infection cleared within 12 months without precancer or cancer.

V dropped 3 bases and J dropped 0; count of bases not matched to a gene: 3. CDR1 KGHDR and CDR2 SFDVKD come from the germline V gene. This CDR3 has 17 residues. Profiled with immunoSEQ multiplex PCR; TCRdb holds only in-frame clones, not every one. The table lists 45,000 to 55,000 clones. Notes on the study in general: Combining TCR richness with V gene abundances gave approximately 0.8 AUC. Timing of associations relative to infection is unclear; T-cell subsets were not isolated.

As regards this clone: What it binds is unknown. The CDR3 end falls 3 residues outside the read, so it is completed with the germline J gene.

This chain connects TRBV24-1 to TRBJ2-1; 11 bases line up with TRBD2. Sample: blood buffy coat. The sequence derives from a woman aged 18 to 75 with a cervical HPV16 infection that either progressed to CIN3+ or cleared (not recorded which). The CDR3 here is CATSDPTSGSSYNEQFF. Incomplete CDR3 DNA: TGTGCCACCAGTGATCCCACTAGCGGGAGCTCCTACAATGAG.